This paragraph covers one T cell receptor (beta chain) sequence. This clone's antigen is unknown. Base qualities are not provided; no much larger clone lies one nucleotide away. The CDR3 holds 16 amino acids from the cysteine to the phenylalanine. Just the 48-base CDR3 DNA is kept, in frame starting at base 1. For CDR1 and CDR2, the germline V gene lists SGDLS and YYNGEE. The junction carries 19 bases between V and J, which are trimmed by 3 bases and 5 bases respectively. The cohort comprised more than 550 healthy bone marrow donors. At the time of sampling, every cohort member was nominally healthy, though immune exposures that went unrecorded were likely present. The donor tested CMV seronegative, placing the donor among the 350 to 400 seronegative members of the cohort. A peripheral blood sample was provided by each donor, and peripheral blood mononuclear cells were used for TCR beta sequencing. The Qiagen DNeasy Blood Extraction Kit was used to extract genomic DNA from the blood cell samples.

Libraries were made using the immunoSEQ multiplex PCR assay. The multiplex PCR relied on a mix of 60 forward primers for TCR Vbeta segments and 13 reverse primers for TCR Jbeta segments. A multiplex PCR assay on genomic DNA amplified the CDR3 region of rearranged TCR beta genes. Amplified TCR beta libraries were sequenced as 87-base-pair reads on the Illumina HiSeq System. The source study handled its data this way. A later analysis tallied about 77 million unique TCR beta chains across the 640 or so repertoires, and approximately 12 million of those chains were shared by two or more donors. Raw reads were error-corrected and collapsed into unique sequences by a nearest-neighbor algorithm in which closely related sequences were merged to remove PCR and sequencing errors. CDR3 sequences were aligned to IMGT reference sequences to assign V, D and J gene segments. For a sequence to be retained, a match of at least six nucleotides was required to both a V gene segment and a J gene segment. Rearrangements were classified as productive when the CDR3 lacked stop codons and remained in frame with V and J, and all other rearrangements were classified as non-productive. Following IMGT convention, CDR3 was defined as the stretch from the second conserved V-encoded cysteine up to the conserved J-encoded phenylalanine. In an earlier analysis of around 540 of the donors, sequences lacking an unambiguous match to a single V gene segment were excluded. In an earlier analysis of several hundred of the donors, V segments were called functional above 56.7% productive rearrangements and were called segregating when the between-donor standard deviation exceeded 5%. To diagnose cytomegalovirus status from the catalog of TCR beta chain sequences, a statistical classification framework was built. In a later analysis, V and J genes were assigned by comparing TCR nucleotide sequences against IMGT/GENE-DB human TR gene sequences. Using the TCRdist pipeline, a later analysis assigned CDR3 sequences along with most-parsimonious VDJ recombination scenarios. In a later analysis, each TCR beta chain was defined by its CDR3 amino acid sequence together with its V-gene family, and reads without a unique V-gene family were excluded. As a way to deal with suspected cross-contamination and a sequencing artifact, a later analysis dropped 500 to 700 nucleotide sequences that were highly shared and had low generation probability. For each public chain, a later analysis derived a clonal expansion index from normalized ranks of inferred template counts within each repertoire. Generation probabilities in a later analysis came from a VDJ recombination model fitted to out-of-frame rearrangements, and those results were checked against IGoR. A later analysis scored TCR-TCR, TCR-HLA and TCR-CMV co-occurrence with hypergeometric tests, applying a repertoire-size bias correction to TCR pairs. False discovery rates were estimated in a later analysis by permuting HLA or CMV assignments 20 times. In a later analysis, co-occurring TCRs were grouped with DBSCAN, and TCRdist sequence similarity was added when clustering was performed within HLA-allele-positive subsets. Co-occurrence clustering excluded repertoires with fewer than 30,000 or more than 120,000 public chains, plus five with anomalous nucleotide sharing. TCRdb limited this immuneACCESS table to in-frame rearrangements with V and J called. A share of clones is missing; checked studies link under half to unresolved V genes, and the rest is unexplained. D and trimming come from the DNA, and the V and J calls and clone size come from that table. The sample table holds some 120,000 clones, of which 79% were seen once. The ten largest clones take up approximately 2% of the sample.

This specimen comes from a study of cytomegalovirus exposure and HLA in healthy donors (dated by TCRdb to 2017 to 2019). For context, the study as a whole: An earlier analysis of 587 of the donors reported about 260 Gb of sequence data and around 110 million unique TCR beta sequences obtained from around 180 million T cells. All discovery cohort repertoires had been generated using a single sequencing platform. Rather than using new phenotypic data, the later analysis identified candidate immune exposures from TCR beta sequences and from how often those sequences occurred across donors. Of the roughly 410 genotyped donors, more than 75% were placed in the genetic ancestry cluster associated with self-reported Caucasian donors. Besides the first cohort of some 670 subjects, a separate validation cohort made up of around 120 different subjects was used. A later genetic analysis took genome-wide SNP genotypes for 398 of the 666 donors and used that subset as a discovery cohort. The study was designed to test whether signatures of past pathogen exposure could be identified by cataloging public T cell receptors. In an earlier analysis of 587 of the donors, high-throughput TCR beta sequencing was used to judge whether each TCR beta V gene segment behaved as functional or pseudogenic. In a later analysis, previously published TCR beta repertoires from 500 to 750 donors were re-analyzed and high-resolution HLA genotyping was added so that TCR occurrence patterns could be studied. Among almost 400 genotyped donors of the cohort, an average of 235,054 unique TCR beta nucleotide sequences were sequenced per donor, around 18% of them non-productive. An early release that covered some 640 HLA-typed donors contained about 300 gigabases of sequencing data and tens of millions of unique TCR sequences. Class I and class II HLA loci were covered by the typing at four-digit resolution. Donor age, sex, ethnicity and CMV serostatus were collected together with the repertoire data. The number of typed donors differed by locus: roughly 629-630 for A, B, C, DRB1 and DQB1; roughly 510 for DQA1; 606 for DPA1; and roughly 490 for DPB1. The study profiled the T cell repertoires of hundreds of subjects by immunosequencing and related them to cytomegalovirus serostatus. Five DR-DQ haplotypes were handled as single units for association and clustering because linkage in the cohort was strong. High-throughput TCR immunosequencing, statistical association of individual TCRs with disease status, and machine learning were combined to predict cytomegalovirus infection status.

Points the paper makes about the study in general: The 87-base-pair reads could not distinguish some IMGT-functional V segments, including TRBV6-2 and TRBV6-3, so those segments were excluded. At a false discovery rate of 0.05, a later analysis linked fewer than 20,000 TCR beta sequences to specific HLA alleles. In a later genetic analysis, a missense DCLRE1C variant was associated with V-gene and J-gene trimming of TCR beta chains, and the association was replicated in an independent cohort. Because counts were too low, seventeen rarely observed V segments, including chromosome 9 orphons, were excluded from the earlier analysis of 500 to 700 of the donors. Broadly in line with IMGT annotations, most TCR beta V segments showed up in productive rearrangements about 87% or about 30% of the time in an earlier analysis of 587 of the donors. In vitro tests confirmed that a few of the cytomegalovirus-associated TCR beta chains recognize cytomegalovirus antigens. A further reported finding was that TCR beta sequences accurately predicted the HLA-A and HLA-B alleles for most subjects in the first cohort. Immune exposure information for the cohort was limited to CMV serostatus. In a later analysis, TCR association rates were found to vary across HLA loci, with the most associated TCRs seen for DRB1 alleles and the fewest for HLA-C alleles. In a later analysis, several top co-occurrence clusters were reported to appear linked to parvovirus B19, influenza, CMV and Epstein-Barr virus. Compared with the roughly 600-donor mean, donors in an Asian-associated ancestry cluster had fewer N-insertions in productive TCRs, according to a later genetic analysis. When HLA alleles, especially DR and DQ, strongly co-occurred, attributing TCR associations to individual alleles was difficult. HLA typing was unavailable for some donors at each locus, so association tests used only the typed subset. Most TCR sequences were observed very rarely across donors, whereas some public TCRs were present in many individuals. The sequencing pipeline was judged likely to have produced a cluster of highly shared sequence variants as a technical artifact. Compared with equally common non-associated chains, HLA-associated TCR beta chains in a later analysis were more clonally expanded and had lower generation probabilities. Most CMV-associated TCR beta chains appeared to be HLA-restricted in a later analysis, and the HLA associations seemed to be driven largely by CMV exposure. Presence/absence analyses assumed roughly uniform sequencing depth across donors, an assumption that may not hold. A total of 150 to 200 TCR beta chains were listed by the study as associated with cytomegalovirus. Cytomegalovirus status was reported to be diagnosed by the classifier with high specificity and sensitivity in both the original and validation cohorts. Only TCR beta chains were sequenced in this cohort, and the absence of alpha or paired-chain data limited detectable features. Correlated functional status among segregating V segments might reflect linkage disequilibrium, but an unknown experimental factor could not be ruled out. The authors suggested that the approach could potentially be extended to other disease states and immunological phenotypes.

The source material was PBMCs. The sequence came from a man aged 18 to 35 in good health and CMV-seronegative. The V and J genes are TRBV9 and TRBJ2-3; 5 matching bases give a weak D call of TRBD2. In nucleotides, the sequence is TGTGCCAGCAGCGCTAGTAGACGAACACGGGGAGATACGCAGTATTTT. Protein translation: CASSASRRTRGDTQYF.